One and the same sample provided the 10 T cell receptor beta chains below, sequenced in a study of blood T cell repertoires in COVID-19. Sequencing used immunoSEQ multiplex PCR; TCRdb keeps in-frame clones, though not all of them. This sample has around 310,000 clones; approximately 90% occur once, and the top ten carry approximately 4%. Sequenced: peripheral blood. The receptor set was obtained from a woman in her fifties or sixties with active or convalescent COVID-19.

The chain links TRBV10-3 to TRBJ2-5; 7 bases agree with TRBD1. This CDR3 comprises 13 residues. V shed 7 bases and J 3 bases; nucleotides not matched to a gene: 5. The germline V gene encodes CDR1 ENHRY and CDR2 SYGVKD. The CDR3 is CAITRDREETQYF. CDR3 nucleotides: TGTGCCATCACCCGAGACAGGGAAGAGACCCAGTACTTC.

V usage is TRBV11-2 and J usage is TRBJ2-2; 11 nucleotides line up with TRBD2. The CDR3 totals 18 residues. Germline CDR1 is SGHAT and CDR2 is FQNNGV. Trimming at V came to 3 bases and at J to 1 base, leaving 7 bases not matched to a gene. The CDR3 DNA reads as TGTGCCAGCAGCTTTATAACTAGCGGGGGACTGAACACCGGGGAGCTGTTTTTT. Protein: CASSFITSGGLNTGELFF.

The V gene is TRBV30, the J gene TRBJ2-1, with 12 bases lining up with TRBD2. The CDR3 is 16 residues long. V lost 0 bases to trimming and J lost 7 bases; unmatched junction nucleotides: 7. In germline, CDR1 is GTSNPN, CDR2 SVGIG (reference sequence). The CDR3 DNA reads TGTGCCTGGAGTGTCTTGACTAGCGGGAGAAATAATGAGCAGTTCTTC. Amino acids: CAWSVLTSGRNNEQFF.

The J gene is TRBJ2-7, the V gene TRBV9; D is uncertain. CDR1 is SGDLS and CDR2 is YYNGEE in the germline V gene. The CDR3 totals 15 residues. V was shortened by 4 bases and J by 3 bases, with 17 bases between the two germline ends. The CDR3 nucleotides are TGTGCCAGCAGCCCCTCTCAGGTTACCTTCTACGAGCAGTACTTC. It yields the protein CASSPSQVTFYEQYF.

The count of this clone is one. The rearrangement joins TRBV30 to TRBJ1-6, with TRBD1 as a possible D gene (5 bases). The V end was cut by 0 bases, the J end by 10 bases, with 16 bases between. CDR3 length: 15 residues. Germline V gene sequence: CDR1 GTSNPN, CDR2 SVGIG (reference sequence). DNA for the CDR3: TGTGCCTGGAGTGTCAGTGTCAGGGTGGAATCACCCCTCCACTTT. Residues: CAWSVSVRVESPLHF.

The J gene is TRBJ2-5, the V gene TRBV24-1, with 9 bases matching TRBD1. J was trimmed by 1 base and V by 3 bases; bases with no gene match: 2. Germline V gives CDR1 KGHDR, CDR2 SFDVKD. The CDR3 has 15 amino acids. The CDR3 DNA follows: TGTGCCACCAGTGATCAGGGACAGGGCCAAGAGACCCAGTACTTC. Its translation: CATSDQGQGQETQYF.

J is TRBJ1-4 and V is TRBV3-1 (or the pseudogene TRBV3-2), with D possibly TRBD1 on 5 matching bases. The germline CDR1 and CDR2 sequences are LGHDT and YNNKEL (reference sequence). The CDR3 is 17 residues long. Trimming stripped 0 bases from V and 8 bases from J, with 19 bases between. The CDR3 region has the DNA TGTGCCAGCAGCCAAGATCTGGCTCAGGGTCTCCAAGAAAAACTGTTTTTT. Amino acid sequence: CASSQDLAQGLQEKLFF.

The chain employs TRBV9 and TRBJ2-4, with 7 bases fitting TRBD1. Germline V lookup: CDR1 SGDLS, CDR2 YYNGEE. Losses at the gene ends were 4 bases for V and 5 bases for J; bases not matched to a gene: 6. There are 14 residues in the CDR3. The CDR3 here is CASSPTGWQNIQYF. The CDR3 region has the DNA TGTGCCAGCAGCCCGACAGGGTGGCAAAACATTCAGTACTTC. The whole variable domain, remainder taken from reference TRBV9 and TRBJ2-4, is DSGVTQTPKHLITATGQRVTLRCSPRSGDLSVYWYQQSLDQGLQFLIQYYNGEERAKGNILERFSAQQFPDLHSELNLSSLELGDSALYFCASSPTGWQNIQYFGAGTRLSVL.

In its sample, this clone was seen a few times. V gene TRBV29-1 combines with J gene TRBJ1-3; the D is unclear. Trimming left V 4 bases short and J 1 base short, with 2 bases between. This CDR3 comprises 11 residues. Germline values: CDR1 SQVTM, CDR2 ANQGSEA. For the CDR3, the DNA is TGCAGCGTTGCGTCTGGAAACACCATATATTTT. This codes for CSVASGNTIYF. Combining the CDR3 with reference TRBV29-1 and TRBJ1-3 gives the whole variable domain SAVISQKPSRDICQRGTSLTIQCQVDSQVTMMFWYRQQPGQSLTLIATANQGSEATYESGFVIDKFPISRPNLTFSTLTVSNMSPEDSSIYLCSVASGNTIYFGEGSWLTVV.

V and J are TRBV29-1 and TRBJ2-2, with TRBD2 as a possible D gene (6 bases). Germline loops: CDR1 SQVTM, CDR2 ANQGSEA. This CDR3 is 14 amino acids long. Trimming took 4 bases from V and 2 from J, leaving 11 bases between them. The chain's CDR3 is CSVGTGVNTGELFF. The CDR3 coding sequence is TGCAGCGTTGGCACGGGGGTTAACACCGGGGAGCTGTTTTTT.